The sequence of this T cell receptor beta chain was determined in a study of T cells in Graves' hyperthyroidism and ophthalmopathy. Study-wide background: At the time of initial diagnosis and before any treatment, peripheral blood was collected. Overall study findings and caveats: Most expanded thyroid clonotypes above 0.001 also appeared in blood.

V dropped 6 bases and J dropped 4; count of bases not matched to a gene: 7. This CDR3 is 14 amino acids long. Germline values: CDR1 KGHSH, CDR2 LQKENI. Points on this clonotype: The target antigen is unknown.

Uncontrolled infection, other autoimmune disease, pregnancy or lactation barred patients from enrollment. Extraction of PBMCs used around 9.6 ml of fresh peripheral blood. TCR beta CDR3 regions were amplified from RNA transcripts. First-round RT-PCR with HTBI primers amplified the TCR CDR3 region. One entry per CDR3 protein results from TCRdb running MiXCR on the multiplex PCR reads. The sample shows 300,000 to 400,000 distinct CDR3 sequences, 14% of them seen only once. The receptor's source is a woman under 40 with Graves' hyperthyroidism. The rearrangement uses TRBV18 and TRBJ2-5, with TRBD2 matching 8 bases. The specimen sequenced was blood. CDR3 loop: CASSLAGRPETQYF. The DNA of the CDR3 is TGTGCCAGCTCTTTAGCGGGAAGGCCAGAGACCCAGTACTTC.